A single sample is the source of the 9 T cell receptor beta chains below, sequenced in a study of blood T cell repertoires in COVID-19. Only in-frame clones appear in the TCRdb table, and some are missing; sequencing was by immunoSEQ multiplex PCR. Of under 200,000 clones in the sample, less than 90% were seen once. The sequenced sample consisted of PBMCs or T cells enriched from blood (not recorded which). The receptors stem from a woman aged 50 to 65 who had recovered from COVID-19.

The chain combines TRBV9 with TRBJ2-5; 9 nucleotides agree with TRBD2. This CDR3 is 19 amino acids long. The germline CDR1 and CDR2 sequences are SGDLS and YYNGEE. The junction had 18 bases not matched to a gene; V was cut back by 2 bases and J by 4 bases. Here the CDR3 DNA reads TGTGCCAGCAGCGTCGGAAGAGGGGCGACTAGCGGATTCAGAGAGACCCAGTACTTC. Amino acid sequence: CASSVGRGATSGFRETQYF.

V usage is TRBV24-1 and J usage is TRBJ2-5, with D maybe TRBD2 (5 bases). The CDR3 extends over 15 amino acids. Trimming took 5 bases from V and 3 from J, leaving 15 bases between them. The V gene's germline CDR1 is KGHDR and CDR2 SFDVKD. In nucleotides, the CDR3 is TGTGCCACCAGTGTCCGGGCGGGTTTGGAAGAGACCCAGTACTTC. Amino acids: CATSVRAGLEETQYF.

CDR3 coding DNA: TGTGCCTGGAGTGGAGCAGGGGCCGGCTACACCTTC. Translation: CAWSGAGAGYTF. The chain carries TRBV30 and TRBJ1-2; possibly TRBD1 for D (6 bases). Germline V gene sequence: CDR1 GTSNPN, CDR2 SVGIG (reference sequence). The V end lost 1 base, the J end lost 8 bases, and 11 bases lay between the germline ends. The CDR3 contains 12 residues.

V is TRBV27 and J is TRBJ1-3, with D perhaps TRBD1 (5 bases). Germline V CDR1 and CDR2: MNHEY, SMNVEV (reference sequence). The CDR3 is 15 amino acids. V lost 6 bases to trimming and J lost 0 bases, with 12 bases between them. The CDR3 here is CASRRQPTSGNTIYF. The CDR3 DNA sequence: TGTGCCAGCAGACGACAGCCGACCTCTGGAAACACCATATATTTT.

This clone was counted only a few times. The chain employs TRBV3-1 (or the pseudogene TRBV3-2) and TRBJ1-2; 7 nucleotides line up with TRBD1. Germline values: CDR1 LGHDT, CDR2 YNNKEL (reference sequence). The ends lost 4 bases at V and 8 bases at J; junction bases unmatched: 7. CDR3 length equals 13 residues. CDR3 protein: CASSLKQGKGYTF. Here the CDR3 DNA reads TGTGCCAGCAGCCTAAAACAGGGGAAAGGCTACACCTTC.

This chain joins TRBV4-1 and TRBJ1-5, with D perhaps matching TRBD1 (5 bases). V was cut by 0 bases and J by 6 bases, with 12 bases left in between. This CDR3 comprises 15 residues. CDR1 MGHRA and CDR2 YSYEKL come from the germline V gene. This CDR3 reads CASSQDQGKGQPQHF. DNA for the CDR3: TGCGCCAGCAGCCAAGATCAGGGTAAGGGTCAGCCCCAGCATTTT.

The CDR3 sequence: CASTGGGYTQYF. CDR3 sequence (DNA): TGTGCCAGCACTGGGGGGGGGTATACGCAGTATTTT. The J gene is TRBJ2-3, the V gene TRBV27; 7 bases are shared with TRBD2. The germline V gene encodes CDR1 MNHEY and CDR2 SMNVEV (reference sequence). The CDR3 consists of 12 residues. J gave up 7 bases and V 7 bases, and 5 bases lay outside the gene matches.

This chain connects TRBV27 to TRBJ1-2; TRBD1 might be the D (6 bases). From germline, CDR1 is MNHEY and CDR2 SMNVEV (reference sequence). CDR3 size: 13 residues. Trimming stripped 6 bases from V and 6 bases from J, with 14 bases between. In nucleotides, the CDR3 is TGTGCCAGCAGACCCCACACAGGGAATGGCTACACCTTC. It translates to CASRPHTGNGYTF.

This clone appeared a few times. The J gene is TRBJ1-2, the V gene TRBV6-1; the D is unclear. The CDR3 length is 15 residues. In germline, CDR1 is MNHNS, CDR2 SASEGT. The germline V and J ends were trimmed by 1 base and 4 bases, with 13 bases remaining between them. The CDR3 spells CASSEVVRSIYGYTF. The CDR3 bases are TGTGCCAGCAGTGAAGTGGTCAGATCGATCTATGGCTACACCTTC.